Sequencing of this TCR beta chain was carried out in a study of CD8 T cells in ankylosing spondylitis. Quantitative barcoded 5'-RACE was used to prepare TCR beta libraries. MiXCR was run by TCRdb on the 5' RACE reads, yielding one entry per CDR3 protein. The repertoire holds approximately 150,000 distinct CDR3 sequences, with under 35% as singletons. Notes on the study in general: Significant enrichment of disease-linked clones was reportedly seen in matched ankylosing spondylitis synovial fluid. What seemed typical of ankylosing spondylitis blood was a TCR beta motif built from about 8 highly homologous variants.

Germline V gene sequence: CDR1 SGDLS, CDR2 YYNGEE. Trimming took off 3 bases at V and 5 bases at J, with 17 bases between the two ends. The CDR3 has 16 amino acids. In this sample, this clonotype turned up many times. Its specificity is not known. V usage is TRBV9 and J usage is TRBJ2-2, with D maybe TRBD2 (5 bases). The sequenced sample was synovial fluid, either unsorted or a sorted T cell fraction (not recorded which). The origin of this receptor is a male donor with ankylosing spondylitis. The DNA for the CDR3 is TGTGCCAGCAGCGGAGCGGACTCCCGTCGGACCGGGGAGCTGTTTTTT. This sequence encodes CASSGADSRRTGELFF. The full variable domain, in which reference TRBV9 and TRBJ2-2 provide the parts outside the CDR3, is DSGVTQTPKHLITATGQRVTLRCSPRSGDLSVYWYQQSLDQGLQFLIQYYNGEERAKGNILERFSAQQFPDLHSELNLSSLELGDSALYFCASSGADSRRTGELFFGEGSRLTVL.